The sequence of this TCR beta chain was determined in a study of T cell changes during pregnancy in multiple sclerosis (dated by TCRdb to about 2019). For the study in its entirety: The study looked at changes in the T cell repertoire across pregnancy in women with multiple sclerosis.

The library relied on the immunoSEQ multiplex PCR assay. TCRdb limited this immuneACCESS table to in-frame rearrangements with V and J called. A share of clones is missing; checked studies link under half to unresolved V genes, and the rest is unexplained. This sample gives about 40,000 clones in total; 70% to 90% of them show up just once. The ten largest account for about 0.51% of the sample. Details on this clone: There is no known antigen for this receptor. Base quality data are lacking; no much larger clone is found one base away.

The specimen was CD4+ T cells from peripheral blood mononuclear cells, collected in the first trimester of pregnancy. The source of this sequence is a female donor with multiple sclerosis, enrolled in a pregnancy study.

The nucleotide sequence reads as follows: TGTGCCAGCACAACCCGGACAGGCTTGGGGACACCCCTCCACTTT. It specifies CASTTRTGLGTPLHF. The chain joins TRBV25-1 to TRBJ1-6; TRBD1 lines up with 7 middle nucleotides. Sequences MGHDK (CDR1) and SYGVNS (CDR2) are obtained from the germline V gene. Compared with germline, V lacks 7 bases and J lacks 11 bases; bases without a gene match: 14. Taken from cysteine to phenylalanine, the CDR3 has 15 residues. This entry keeps only the CDR3 DNA: 45 bases, framed from base 1.